This TCR beta chain was documented in a study of tissue T cells after allogeneic stem cell transplantation. Study-wide results and caveats: Blood and spleen captured only part of the tissue TCR repertoire. The study did not identify alloreactive or antigen-specific tissue TCRs, and some clones might be persisting host cells. Shared clones across patients were few; motif clustering revealed tissue-specific shared signatures. Anatomically similar tissues had similar TCR repertoires within each patient.

Trimming pared 1 base from V and 0 bases from J, leaving 10 bases between. The CDR3 covers 16 residues. CDR1 SGHRS and CDR2 YFSETQ come from the germline V gene. As for this clone: The antigen is not known.

Here immunoSEQ multiplex PCR was the method, and the copy in TCRdb shows in-frame clones only, minus some. The sample records some 4,900 clones, almost 70% being singletons. This clonotype originated in an older female donor with lung cancer. V is TRBV5-1 and J is TRBJ2-2; no definite D call. The material sequenced was tissue from the colon, taken at autopsy. The CDR3 DNA is TGCGCCAGCAGCTTGATGCCCCTTACGAACACCGGGGAGCTGTTTTTT. Translation gives CASSLMPLTNTGELFF.